The rows below give T cell receptor beta chains drawn from one sample of a study of T cells after yellow fever vaccination. Using its own MiXCR run on the 5' RACE reads, TCRdb lists one record per CDR3 protein. The data show under 300,000 distinct CDR3 sequences, under 15% seen once. The source was CD4+ T cells sorted from PBMCs, collected 45 days after the yellow fever booster vaccination. These receptors were collected from a man aged 25-40 years who received the YFV17D yellow fever vaccine. CDR3s include the opening cysteine and the closing phenylalanine or tryptophan. The D gene is left open where the match is weak.

J: TRBJ1-2
V: TRBV12-3/TRBV12-4
D: NA
CDR3: CASSSTGKGYTF

J: TRBJ2-1
V: TRBV20-1
D: NA
CDR3: CSELGPDGNEQFF

J: TRBJ2-1
V: TRBV28
D: TRBD2
CDR3: CATLAGLHSHEQFF

J: TRBJ2-7
V: TRBV20-1
D: TRBD2
CDR3: CSASPGLAGVRYF

J: TRBJ2-2
V: TRBV12-3/TRBV12-4
D: NA
CDR3: CASSYNTGELFF

J: TRBJ1-1
V: TRBV7-2
D: NA
CDR3: CASSSRRGGTEAFF

J: TRBJ2-7
V: TRBV7-9
D: NA
CDR3: CASSRPTRIGYEQYF

J: TRBJ2-7
V: TRBV20-1
D: NA
CDR3: CSARDSGRTGEQYF

J: TRBJ2-2
V: TRBV3-1
D: NA
CDR3: CASSQRGKSLRGNGGELFF

J: TRBJ2-4
V: TRBV19
D: NA
CDR3: CDSSTTGYDIQYF

J: TRBJ2-1
V: TRBV7-6
D: TRBD2
CDR3: CASSPRTSADEQFF

J: TRBJ2-7
V: TRBV20-1
D: TRBD2
CDR3: CSARDGTSGTSYEQYF

J: TRBJ2-1
V: TRBV5-1
D: NA
CDR3: CATRLDSYNEQFF

J: TRBJ2-7
V: TRBV3-1
D: TRBD2
CDR3: CASSQETSGIYEQYF

J: TRBJ1-1
V: TRBV7-9
D: NA
CDR3: CASIQGSSEAFF

J: TRBJ2-1
V: TRBV6-2/TRBV6-3
D: NA
CDR3: CASSYSGWDEQFF

J: TRBJ1-1
V: TRBV5-1
D: NA
CDR3: CASSFTGADTEAFF

J: TRBJ2-5
V: TRBV24-1
D: NA
CDR3: CATSNSGSGGTQYF

J: TRBJ2-3
V: TRBV9
D: NA
CDR3: CASSANIPADTQYF

J: TRBJ2-3
V: TRBV20-1
D: NA
CDR3: CSAHADTQYF

J: TRBJ2-1
V: TRBV19
D: TRBD2
CDR3: CASLAWNEQFF

J: TRBJ2-3
V: TRBV20-1
D: NA
CDR3: CSARAPEGDTQYF

J: TRBJ2-7
V: TRBV18
D: TRBD1
CDR3: CASSPTSDRGKDEQYF

J: TRBJ2-1
V: TRBV18
D: TRBD2
CDR3: CASSPPEGTSGRYEQFF

J: TRBJ2-2
V: TRBV10-3
D: TRBD2
CDR3: CAIGREYRTGELFF

J: TRBJ2-7
V: TRBV12-3/TRBV12-4
D: TRBD2
CDR3: CASSPSLAGVGEQYF

J: TRBJ2-7
V: TRBV20-1
D: TRBD1
CDR3: CSARGTVYEQYF

J: TRBJ2-2
V: TRBV20-1
D: NA
CDR3: CSARKTGTLTGELFF

J: TRBJ2-5
V: TRBV2
D: TRBD2
CDR3: CASSEALAGETQYF

J: TRBJ2-2
V: TRBV12-3/TRBV12-4
D: TRBD2
CDR3: CASSRTSGYTGELFF

J: TRBJ1-4
V: TRBV5-1
D: TRBD1
CDR3: CASSGGQAYREKLFF

J: TRBJ2-7
V: TRBV27
D: TRBD1
CDR3: CASSLRTGYAYEQYF

J: TRBJ2-3
V: TRBV5-1
D: NA
CDR3: CASSKQGTDTQYF

J: TRBJ2-2
V: TRBV7-2
D: NA
CDR3: CASTNTGGLFF

J: TRBJ2-3
V: TRBV4-3
D: NA
CDR3: CASSQELVTDTQYF

J: TRBJ2-6
V: TRBV6-1
D: NA
CDR3: CASSEPRGAGANVLTF

J: TRBJ2-3
V: TRBV12-3/TRBV12-4
D: TRBD2
CDR3: CASSPRGAGGYTQYF

J: TRBJ2-7
V: TRBV18
D: TRBD1
CDR3: CASSPPRDRGFEQYF

J: TRBJ1-5
V: TRBV5-1
D: NA
CDR3: CASSLGPGARQPQHF

J: TRBJ2-1
V: TRBV6-1
D: NA
CDR3: CASSRDGNNEQFF

J: TRBJ2-2
V: TRBV25-1
D: TRBD2
CDR3: CASSVFGGRTGELFF

J: TRBJ1-1
V: TRBV5-5
D: NA
CDR3: CASSLEFKGEAFF

J: TRBJ2-3
V: TRBV7-8
D: NA
CDR3: CASSLRRGSTDTQYF

J: TRBJ2-2
V: TRBV20-1
D: NA
CDR3: CSALEGITGELFF

J: TRBJ2-6
V: TRBV7-9
D: NA
CDR3: CASSLSPEGASVLTF

J: TRBJ2-5
V: TRBV3-1
D: TRBD2
CDR3: CASSHWTSWGETQYF

J: TRBJ2-2
V: TRBV6-2/TRBV6-3
D: NA
CDR3: CASSYDRRTGELFF

J: TRBJ2-5
V: TRBV6-5
D: TRBD2
CDR3: CASSYRVAGASETQYF

J: TRBJ2-5
V: TRBV20-1
D: TRBD2
CDR3: CSARKGTSGGTQYF

J: TRBJ2-1
V: TRBV4-1
D: NA
CDR3: CASSQDHSVLLKFF

J: TRBJ2-3
V: TRBV20-1
D: TRBD2
CDR3: CSARVTSGRADTQYF

J: TRBJ1-5
V: TRBV20-1
D: TRBD1
CDR3: CSASQDRGIQPQHF